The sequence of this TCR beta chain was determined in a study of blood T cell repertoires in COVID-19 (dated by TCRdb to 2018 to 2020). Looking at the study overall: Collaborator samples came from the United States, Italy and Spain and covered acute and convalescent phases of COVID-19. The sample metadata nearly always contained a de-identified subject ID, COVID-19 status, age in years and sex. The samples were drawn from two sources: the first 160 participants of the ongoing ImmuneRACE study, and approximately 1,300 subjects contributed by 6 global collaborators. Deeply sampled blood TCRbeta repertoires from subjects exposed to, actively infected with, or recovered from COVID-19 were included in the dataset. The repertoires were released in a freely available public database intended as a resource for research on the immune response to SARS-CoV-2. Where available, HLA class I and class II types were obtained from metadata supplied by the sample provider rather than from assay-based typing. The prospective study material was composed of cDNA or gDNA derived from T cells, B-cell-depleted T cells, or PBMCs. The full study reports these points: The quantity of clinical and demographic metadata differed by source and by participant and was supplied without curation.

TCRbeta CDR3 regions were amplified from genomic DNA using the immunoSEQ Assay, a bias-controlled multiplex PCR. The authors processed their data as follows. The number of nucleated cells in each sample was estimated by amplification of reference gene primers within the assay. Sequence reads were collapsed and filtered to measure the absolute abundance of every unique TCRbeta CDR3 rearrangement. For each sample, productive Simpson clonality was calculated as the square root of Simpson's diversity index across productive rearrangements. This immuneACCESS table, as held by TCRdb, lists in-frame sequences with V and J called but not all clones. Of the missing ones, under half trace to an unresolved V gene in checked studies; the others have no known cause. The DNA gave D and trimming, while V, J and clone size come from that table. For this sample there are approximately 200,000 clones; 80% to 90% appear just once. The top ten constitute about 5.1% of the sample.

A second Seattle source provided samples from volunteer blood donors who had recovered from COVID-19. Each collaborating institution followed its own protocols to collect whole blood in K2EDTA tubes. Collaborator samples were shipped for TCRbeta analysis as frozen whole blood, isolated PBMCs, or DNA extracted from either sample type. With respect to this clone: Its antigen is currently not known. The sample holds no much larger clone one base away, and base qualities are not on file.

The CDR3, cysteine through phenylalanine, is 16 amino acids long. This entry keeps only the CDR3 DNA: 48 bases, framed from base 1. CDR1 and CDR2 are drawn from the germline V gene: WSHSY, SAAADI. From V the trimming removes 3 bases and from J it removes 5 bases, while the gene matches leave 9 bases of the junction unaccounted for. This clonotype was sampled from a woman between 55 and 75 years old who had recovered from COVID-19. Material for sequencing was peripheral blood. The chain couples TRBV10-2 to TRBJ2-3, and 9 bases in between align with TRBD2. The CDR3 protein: CASSEPGTSSGDTQYF. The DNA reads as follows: TGCGCCAGCAGTGAACCGGGGACTAGCTCGGGAGATACGCAGTATTTT.